The clone carrying this T cell receptor beta chain was observed a single time. Its target is unknown. The V end was cut by 2 bases, the J end by 2 bases, with 12 bases between. This CDR3 has 15 amino acids. In germline, CDR1 is KGHSH, CDR2 LQKENI. This entry belongs to a study of cytomegalovirus exposure and HLA in healthy donors. General observations from the study: It emerged from a later analysis that several of the most significant clusters appeared to be linked to common viral pathogens. Most of the TCR beta V segments (in an earlier analysis) were productive either about 87% or about 30% of the time.

In the PCR, 60 Vbeta and 13 Jbeta primers were used. Some clones are missing from TCRdb's copy, which holds only in-frame ones; the method was immunoSEQ multiplex PCR. The top ten clones hold over 2.5% of a sample with approximately 190,000 clones, approximately 88% of them seen once. This receptor was taken from a woman in her forties or fifties in good health and CMV-seropositive. V usage is TRBV18 and J usage is TRBJ2-5, with D perhaps TRBD1 (5 bases). The sample taken for sequencing was PBMCs. In DNA form, the CDR3 reads TGTGCCAGCTCACCATTGGCAGGGTATCAAGAGACCCAGTACTTC. Translation: CASSPLAGYQETQYF.